This TCR beta chain was sequenced in a study of cytomegalovirus exposure and HLA in healthy donors. General study findings and limits: Accurate HLA-A and HLA-B prediction from TCR beta sequences was reported for most subjects.

Remarks on this clone: Its antigen is unidentified.

Primers for the PCR totalled 60 Vbeta and 13 Jbeta. Here immunoSEQ multiplex PCR was the method, and the copy in TCRdb shows in-frame clones only, minus some. The sample has 130,000 or so clones; about 80% are singletons. J lost 6 bases, V lost 4 bases, and 9 bases had no gene match. CDR1 is SGHTS and CDR2 is YDEGEE in the germline V gene. The CDR3 extends over 15 amino acids. The TCR comes from a woman between 18 and 29 years old in good health and CMV-seronegative. The rearrangement joins TRBV5-8 to TRBJ1-2; the match to TRBD1 covers 10 bases. Source material: PBMCs. The CDR3 loop reads CASSQSRTGGHGYTF. The CDR3 DNA is TGTGCCAGCAGCCAGAGCCGGACAGGGGGGCATGGCTACACCTTC.